The 16 T cell receptor beta chains below all came from one sample that was sequenced in a study of blood T cell repertoires in COVID-19. Here immunoSEQ multiplex PCR was the method, and the copy in TCRdb shows in-frame clones only, minus some. Among about 280,000 clones listed, just under 90% were seen once. Sequenced: PBMCs or T cells enriched from blood (not recorded which). The receptors derive from a woman younger than 45 with acute COVID-19.

The chain carries TRBV18 and TRBJ2-3, with TRBD1 matching 11 bases. The V segment lost 2 bases and the J segment 0 bases; nucleotides outside the gene matches: 10. The CDR3 covers 19 residues. Germline lookup yields CDR1 KGHSH and CDR2 LQKENI. The CDR3 DNA sequence: TGTGCCAGCTCACCATCCCCTCTAAGGGACAGGGGGAGCACAGATACGCAGTATTTT. Its protein is CASSPSPLRDRGSTDTQYF.

In the case of this clone: One junction end does not reproduce the germline sequence, and a read error may be involved. The J gene is TRBJ1-1, the V gene TRBV10-3, with D unclear. Germline V lookup: CDR1 ENHRY, CDR2 SYGVKD. The length of the CDR3 is 15 residues. CDR3 in DNA: TGTGCCATCAGTGAGTCTAAAAACGGAAACACTAAAGCTTTCTTT. Its protein is CAISESKNGNTKAFF.

The chain links TRBV24-1 to TRBJ1-6; D may be TRBD1 (5 bases). This CDR3 is built from 16 residues. The germline V and J ends were trimmed by 2 bases and 6 bases, with 13 bases remaining between them. The germline gives CDR1 KGHDR, CDR2 SFDVKD. CDR3 region: CATSDSRTGLNSPLHF. The CDR3 region has the DNA TGTGCCACCAGTGATTCCCGGACGGGACTTAATTCACCCCTCCACTTT.

The chain combines TRBV14 with TRBJ2-1, with TRBD2 as a possible D gene (6 bases). This CDR3 is built from 15 residues. Germline CDR1 SGHDN, CDR2 FVKESK. The germline V and J ends were trimmed by 2 bases and 8 bases, with 16 bases remaining between them. CDR3 sequence reads: CASSQWWGDQDEQFF. The CDR3, as DNA: TGTGCCAGCAGCCAATGGTGGGGGGATCAGGATGAGCAGTTCTTC.

V gene TRBV28 combines with J gene TRBJ1-5; D ambiguous. CDR1 is MDHEN, CDR2 SYDVKM, per germline. The CDR3 contains 13 residues. V was shortened by 11 bases and J by 4 bases, with 15 bases between the two germline ends. The CDR3: CAGRGVGNQPQHF. The CDR3 nucleotides read TGTGCCGGCCGCGGGGTAGGAAATCAGCCCCAGCATTTT. Together with reference TRBV28 and TRBJ1-5, the CDR3 gives the full variable domain: DVKVTQSSRYLVKRTGEKVFLECVQDMDHENMFWYRQDPGLGLRLIYFSYDVKMKEKGDIPEGYSVSREKKERFSLILESASTNQTSMYLCAGRGVGNQPQHFGDGTRLSIL.

J is TRBJ1-1 and V is TRBV19; the match to TRBD1 covers 8 bases. Germline CDR1 is LNHDA and CDR2 is SQIVND (reference sequence). V shed 5 bases, J shed 5 bases, and the junction held 7 bases outside the gene matches. The CDR3 has 14 amino acids. DNA of the CDR3: TGTGCCAGTAGTTTCAGGACAGGGTTTACTGAAGCTTTCTTT. Its protein is CASSFRTGFTEAFF.

The V call is TRBV3-1 (or the pseudogene TRBV3-2), the J call TRBJ2-1, with D possibly being TRBD2 (6 bases). Trimming left V 3 bases short and J 6 bases short, with 21 bases between. The CDR3 consists of 17 residues. CDR1 LGHDT and CDR2 YNNKEL come from the germline V gene (reference sequence). The CDR3 coding sequence is TGTGCCAGCAGCCAGGATATAGCGGATGAGCACAGCAATGAGCAGTTCTTC. Amino acid sequence: CASSQDIADEHSNEQFF.

This CDR3 reads CASTVYGASGKTYEQYF. The CDR3 coding sequence is TGTGCCAGCACCGTTTATGGGGCTAGCGGGAAAACCTACGAGCAGTACTTC. The V gene is TRBV28, the J gene TRBJ2-7; TRBD2 agrees at 9 bases. After removal of 7 bases from V and 2 bases from J, the junction contained 15 bases not matched to a gene. The CDR3 runs to 17 residues. Germline-derived CDR1 and CDR2 are MDHEN and SYDVKM. Variable domain in full (rest from reference TRBV28 and TRBJ2-7): DVKVTQSSRYLVKRTGEKVFLECVQDMDHENMFWYRQDPGLGLRLIYFSYDVKMKEKGDIPEGYSVSREKKERFSLILESASTNQTSMYLCASTVYGASGKTYEQYFGPGTRLTVT.

The chain links TRBV28 to TRBJ1-2, with TRBD1 as a possible D gene (5 bases). Germline V CDR1 and CDR2: MDHEN, SYDVKM. The CDR3 runs 15 residues. Trimming took off 10 bases at V and 2 bases at J, with 20 bases between the two ends. The DNA of the CDR3 is TGTGCCACCCGCCGTGGGGGGGGAGTGAACTATGGCTACACCTTC. As protein: CATRRGGGVNYGYTF.

This sequence joins TRBV2 and TRBJ1-1; possibly TRBD1 for D (5 bases). V was pared by 1 base and J by 8 bases, with 20 bases between. The CDR3 extends over 16 amino acids. From germline, CDR1 is SNHLY and CDR2 FYNNEI. CDR3 in DNA: TGTGCCAGCAGTGAAGGTCCCGGCAATCCCGCAGGGGAAGCTTTCTTT. Its protein is CASSEGPGNPAGEAFF.

The rearrangement uses TRBV10-2 and TRBJ2-7; 10 bases are shared with TRBD2. Trimming removed 2 bases from V and 5 bases from J; junction bases left unmatched: 3. This CDR3 region has 14 residues. The V gene's germline CDR1 is WSHSY and CDR2 SAAADI. The CDR3 DNA sequence: TGCGCCAGCAGTGAGAGCGGGAGGGGCAACGAGCAGTACTTC. As protein: CASSESGRGNEQYF.

The V and J genes are TRBV19 and TRBJ2-2, with D possibly matching TRBD1 (5 bases). This CDR3 is built from 12 residues. Trimming took off 5 bases at V and 4 bases at J, with 5 bases between the two ends. Germline CDR1 LNHDA, CDR2 SQIVND (reference sequence). CDR3 residues: CASSQGTGELFF. CDR3 nucleotide sequence: TGTGCCAGTAGTCAGGGCACCGGGGAGCTGTTTTTT.

This chain links TRBV9 with TRBJ2-3; TRBD1 matches 7 bases. CDR1 and CDR2 from the germline V gene are SGDLS and YYNGEE. The V gene end was trimmed by 4 bases and the J gene end by 1 base; junction bases not matched to a gene: 6. The CDR3 covers 15 residues. Here the CDR3 DNA reads TGTGCCAGCAGCCCCCAAGGGACAGGCACAGATACGCAGTATTTT. Encoded protein: CASSPQGTGTDTQYF.

This clone was recorded a few times. The gene calls are TRBV19 and TRBJ2-7; a possible D gene is TRBD2 (6 bases). Germline CDR1 LNHDA, CDR2 SQIVND (reference sequence). V was cut by 4 bases and J by 0 bases, with 13 bases left in between. This CDR3 spans 15 amino acids. DNA of the CDR3: TGTGCCAGTAGTACTGGCGGGGCCAGCTCCTACGAGCAGTACTTC. As protein: CASSTGGASSYEQYF.

The chain employs TRBV29-1 and TRBJ2-3, with 11 bases identical to TRBD2. V gave up 7 bases and J gave up 3 bases; unmatched junction bases: 6. Germline CDR1 and CDR2: SQVTM and ANQGSEA. The CDR3 length is 14 residues. The CDR3 DNA reads TGCAGCGGGCGAACTAGCGGGAGAACAGATACGCAGTATTTT. Protein sequence: CSGRTSGRTDTQYF.

This rearrangement joins TRBV28 to TRBJ2-1; 9 positions agree with TRBD2. The CDR3 spans 16 residues. Germline trimming cut 5 bases from V and 2 bases from J; bases unmatched to any gene: 7. The germline gives CDR1 MDHEN, CDR2 SYDVKM. This CDR3 is CASSPTSGEAYNEQFF. The DNA of the CDR3 is TGTGCCAGCAGTCCGACTAGCGGAGAGGCCTACAATGAGCAGTTCTTC.